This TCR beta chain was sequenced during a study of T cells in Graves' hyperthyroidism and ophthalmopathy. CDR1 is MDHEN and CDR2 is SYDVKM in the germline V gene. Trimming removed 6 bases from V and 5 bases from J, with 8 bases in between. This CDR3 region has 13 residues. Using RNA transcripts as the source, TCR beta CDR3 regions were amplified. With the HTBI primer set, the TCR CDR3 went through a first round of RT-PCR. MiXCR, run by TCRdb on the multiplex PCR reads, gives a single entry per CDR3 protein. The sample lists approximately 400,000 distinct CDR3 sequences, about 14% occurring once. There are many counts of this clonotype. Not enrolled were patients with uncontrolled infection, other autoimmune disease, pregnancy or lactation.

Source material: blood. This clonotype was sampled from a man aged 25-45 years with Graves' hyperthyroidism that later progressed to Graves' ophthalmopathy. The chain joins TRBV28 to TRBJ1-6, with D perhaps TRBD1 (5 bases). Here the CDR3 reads CASRPGNNSPLHF. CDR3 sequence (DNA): TGTGCCAGCAGGCCAGGGAATAATTCACCCCTCCACTTT. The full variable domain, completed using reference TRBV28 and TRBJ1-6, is DVKVTQSSRYLVKRTGEKVFLECVQDMDHENMFWYRQDPGLGLRLIYFSYDVKMKEKGDIPEGYSVSREKKERFSLILESASTNQTSMYLCASRPGNNSPLHFGNGTRLTVT.